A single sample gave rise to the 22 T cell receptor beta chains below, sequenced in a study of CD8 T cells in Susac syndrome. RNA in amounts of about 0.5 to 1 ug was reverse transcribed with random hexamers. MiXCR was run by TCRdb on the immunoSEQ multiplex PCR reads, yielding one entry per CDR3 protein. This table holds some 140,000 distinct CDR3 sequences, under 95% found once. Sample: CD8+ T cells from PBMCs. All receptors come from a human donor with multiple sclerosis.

DNA of the CDR3: TGTGCCAGCAGGGGCGGACTAGCGGGAGGGCCCTCTGAGACCCAGTACTTC. This gives the protein CASRGGLAGGPSETQYF. V usage is TRBV12-3 or TRBV12-4 and J usage is TRBJ2-5, with TRBD2 matching 15 bases. V trimming: 6 bases; J trimming: 5 bases; junction bases outside the gene matches: 10. The CDR3 is 17 amino acids.

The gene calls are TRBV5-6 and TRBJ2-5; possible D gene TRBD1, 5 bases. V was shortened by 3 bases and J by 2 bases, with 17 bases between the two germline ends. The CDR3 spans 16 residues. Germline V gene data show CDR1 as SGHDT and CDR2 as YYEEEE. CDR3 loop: CASSSLDRNSQETQYF. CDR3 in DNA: TGTGCCAGCAGCTCACTCGACAGAAACTCTCAAGAGACCCAGTACTTC.

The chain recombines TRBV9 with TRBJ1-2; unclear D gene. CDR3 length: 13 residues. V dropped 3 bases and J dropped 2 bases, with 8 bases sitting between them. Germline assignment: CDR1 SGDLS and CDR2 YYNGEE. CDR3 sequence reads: CASSAGENYGYTF. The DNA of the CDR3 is TGTGCCAGCAGCGCCGGAGAGAACTATGGCTACACCTTC.

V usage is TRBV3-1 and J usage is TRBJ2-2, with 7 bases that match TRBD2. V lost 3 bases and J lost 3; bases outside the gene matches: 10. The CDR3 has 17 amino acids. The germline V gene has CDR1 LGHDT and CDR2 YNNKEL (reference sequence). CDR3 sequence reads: CASSQLPGTTYTGELFF. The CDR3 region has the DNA TGTGCCAGCAGCCAGTTACCTGGGACTACCTACACCGGGGAGCTGTTTTTT. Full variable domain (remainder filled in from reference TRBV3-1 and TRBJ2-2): DTAVSQTPKYLVTQMGNDKSIKCEQNLGHDTMYWYKQDSKKFLKIMFSYNNKELIINETVPNRFSPKSPDKAHLNLHINSLELGDSAVYFCASSQLPGTTYTGELFFGEGSRLTVL.

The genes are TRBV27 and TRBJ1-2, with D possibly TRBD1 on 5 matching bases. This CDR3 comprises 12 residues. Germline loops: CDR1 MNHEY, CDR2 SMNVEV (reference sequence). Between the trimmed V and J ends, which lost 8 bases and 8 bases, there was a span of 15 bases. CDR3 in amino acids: CASGLVGGGYTF. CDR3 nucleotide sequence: TGTGCCAGCGGGCTGGTGGGGGGAGGCTACACCTTC.

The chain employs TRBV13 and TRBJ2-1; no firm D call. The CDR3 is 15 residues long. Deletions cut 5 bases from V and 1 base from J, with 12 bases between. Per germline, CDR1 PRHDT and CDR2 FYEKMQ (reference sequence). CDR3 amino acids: CASSRGALSYNEQFF. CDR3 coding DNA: TGTGCCAGCAGCCGCGGAGCCCTATCCTACAATGAGCAGTTCTTC.

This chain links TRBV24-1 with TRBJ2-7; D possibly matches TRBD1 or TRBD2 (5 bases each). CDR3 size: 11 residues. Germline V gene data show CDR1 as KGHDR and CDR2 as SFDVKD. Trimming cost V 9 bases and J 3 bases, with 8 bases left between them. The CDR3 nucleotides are TGTGCCACCGGGGACGGCTACGAGCAGTACTTC. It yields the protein CATGDGYEQYF.

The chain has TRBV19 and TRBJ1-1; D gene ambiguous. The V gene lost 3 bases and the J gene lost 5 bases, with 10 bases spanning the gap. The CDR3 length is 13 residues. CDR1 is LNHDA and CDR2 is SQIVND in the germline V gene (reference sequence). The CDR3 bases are TGTGCCAGTAGTATCTTGGCGTCAACTGAAGCTTTCTTT. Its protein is CASSILASTEAFF.

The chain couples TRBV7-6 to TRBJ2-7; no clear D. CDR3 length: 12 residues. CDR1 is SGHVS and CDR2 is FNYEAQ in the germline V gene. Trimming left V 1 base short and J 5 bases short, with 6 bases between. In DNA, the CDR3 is TGTGCCAGCAGCTTAGGACCGAACGAGCAGTACTTC. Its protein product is CASSLGPNEQYF.

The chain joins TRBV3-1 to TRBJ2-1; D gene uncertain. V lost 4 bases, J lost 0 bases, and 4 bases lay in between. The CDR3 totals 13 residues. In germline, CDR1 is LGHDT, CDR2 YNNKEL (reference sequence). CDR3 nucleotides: TGTGCCAGCAGCCCCACCTCCTACAATGAGCAGTTCTTC. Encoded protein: CASSPTSYNEQFF.

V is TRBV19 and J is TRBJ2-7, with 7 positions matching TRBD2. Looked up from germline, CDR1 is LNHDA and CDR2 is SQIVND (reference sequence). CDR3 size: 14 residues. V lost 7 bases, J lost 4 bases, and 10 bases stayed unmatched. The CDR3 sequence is CASTPSSGGYEQYF. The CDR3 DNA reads TGTGCCAGTACTCCCTCTAGCGGCGGTTACGAGCAGTACTTC.

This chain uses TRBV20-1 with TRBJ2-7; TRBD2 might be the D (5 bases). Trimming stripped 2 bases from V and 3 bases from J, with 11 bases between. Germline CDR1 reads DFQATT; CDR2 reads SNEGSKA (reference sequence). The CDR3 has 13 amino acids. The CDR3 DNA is TGCAGTGCTAGACGAGAGGGTGACTACGAGCAGTACTTC. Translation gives CSARREGDYEQYF.

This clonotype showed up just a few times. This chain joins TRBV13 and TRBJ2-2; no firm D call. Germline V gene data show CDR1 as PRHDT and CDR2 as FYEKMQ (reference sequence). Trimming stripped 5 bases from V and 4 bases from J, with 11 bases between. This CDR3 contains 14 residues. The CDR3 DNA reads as TGTGCCAGCAGCCAGGCCCGAGGCACCGGGGAGCTGTTTTTT. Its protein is CASSQARGTGELFF.

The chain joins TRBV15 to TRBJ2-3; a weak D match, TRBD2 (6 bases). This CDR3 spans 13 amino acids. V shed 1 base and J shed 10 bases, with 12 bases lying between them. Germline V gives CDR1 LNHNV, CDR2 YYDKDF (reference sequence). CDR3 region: CATSRGGVEAQYF. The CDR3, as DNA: TGTGCCACCAGCAGAGGGGGGGTCGAGGCGCAGTATTTT.

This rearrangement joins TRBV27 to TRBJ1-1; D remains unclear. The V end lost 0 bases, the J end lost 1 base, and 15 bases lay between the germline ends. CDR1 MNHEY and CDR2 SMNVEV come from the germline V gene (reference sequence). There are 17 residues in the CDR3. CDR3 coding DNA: TGTGCCAGCAGTTTATCGTTCGTTGCGTTTTCGAACACTGAAGCTTTCTTT. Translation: CASSLSFVAFSNTEAFF.

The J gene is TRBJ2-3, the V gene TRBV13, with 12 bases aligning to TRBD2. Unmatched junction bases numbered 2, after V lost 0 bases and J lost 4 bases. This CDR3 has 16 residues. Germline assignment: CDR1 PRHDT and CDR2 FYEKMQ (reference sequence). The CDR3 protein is CASSLGLAGGPDTQYF. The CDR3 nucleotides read TGTGCCAGCAGCTTAGGACTAGCGGGAGGCCCAGATACGCAGTATTTT.

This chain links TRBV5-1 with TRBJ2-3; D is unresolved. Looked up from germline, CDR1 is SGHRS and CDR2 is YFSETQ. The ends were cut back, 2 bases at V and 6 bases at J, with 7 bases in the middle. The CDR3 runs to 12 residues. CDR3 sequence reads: CASSFTRDTQYF. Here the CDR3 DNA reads TGCGCCAGCAGCTTTACGAGGGATACGCAGTATTTT.

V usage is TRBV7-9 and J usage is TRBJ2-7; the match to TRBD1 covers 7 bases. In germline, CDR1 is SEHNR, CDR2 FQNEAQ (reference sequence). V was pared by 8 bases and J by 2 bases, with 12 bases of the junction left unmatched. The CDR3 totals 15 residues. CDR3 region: CASSRPGQSPYEQYF. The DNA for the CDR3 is TGTGCCAGCTCCCGGCCGGGACAGAGCCCCTACGAGCAGTACTTC.

The CDR3 coding sequence is TGCGCCAGCAGCCAAGTTCGGGGGAGGGCCTCGATCAAAAACATTCAGTACTTC. Translation: CASSQVRGRASIKNIQYF. The J gene is TRBJ2-4, the V gene TRBV4-3; TRBD2 agrees at 7 bases. The junction had 12 bases not matched to a gene; V was cut back by 1 base and J by 3 bases. Germline V CDR1 and CDR2: LGHNA, YSLEER. This CDR3 comprises 18 residues.

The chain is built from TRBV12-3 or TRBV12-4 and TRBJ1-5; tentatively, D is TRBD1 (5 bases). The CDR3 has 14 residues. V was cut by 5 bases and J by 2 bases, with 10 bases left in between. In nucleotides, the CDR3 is TGTGCCAGCAGTGGGTTAGGGGGCAATCAGCCCCAGCATTTT. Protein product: CASSGLGGNQPQHF.

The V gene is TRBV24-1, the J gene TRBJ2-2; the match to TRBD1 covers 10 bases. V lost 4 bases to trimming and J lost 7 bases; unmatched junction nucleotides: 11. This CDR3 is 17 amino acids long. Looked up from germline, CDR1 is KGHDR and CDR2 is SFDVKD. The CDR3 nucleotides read TGTGCCACCAGTGACACCCCGGGACAGGGGAGCGGCGGGGAGCTGTTTTTT. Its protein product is CATSDTPGQGSGGELFF.

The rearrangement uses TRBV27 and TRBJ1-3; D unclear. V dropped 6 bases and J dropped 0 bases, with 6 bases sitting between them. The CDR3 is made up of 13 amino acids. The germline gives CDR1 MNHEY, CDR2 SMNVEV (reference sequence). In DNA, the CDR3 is TGTGCCAGCAGACCCGGCTCTGGAAACACCATATATTTT. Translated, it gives CASRPGSGNTIYF.